In this sample, the clone carrying this T cell receptor (beta chain) turned up many times. What it binds is unknown. Trimming took off 0 bases at V and 3 bases at J, with 10 bases between the two ends. The germline V gene has CDR1 SGHRS and CDR2 YFSETQ. The CDR3 runs 15 residues. The data belong to a study of T cells in Graves' hyperthyroidism and ophthalmopathy. Study results and limitations: It was a median about 6 months before onset that the model predicted ophthalmopathy. Most thyroid clonotypes with frequency above 0.001 were detected in blood.

Hyperthyroidism had been newly diagnosed in patients aged 18 to 65, and its duration was under 2 months. Sampled blood dates from first hyperthyroidism diagnosis, and it precedes any ophthalmopathy symptoms. From RNA transcripts, TCR beta CDR3 regions were amplified. Using the HTBI primer set, a first-round RT-PCR was run on the TCR CDR3. TCRdb re-derived calls from the multiplex PCR reads in MiXCR, one entry per CDR3 protein. The sample has under 300,000 distinct CDR3 sequences; 13% are singletons. The rearrangement uses TRBV5-1 and TRBJ2-1; no reliable D call. Sequenced material: blood. The TCR was taken from a woman between 25 and 40 years old with Graves' hyperthyroidism that later progressed to Graves' ophthalmopathy. As DNA, the CDR3 is TGCGCCAGCAGCTTGGTCCCTACTATCTACAATGAGCAGTTCTTC. Its protein product is CASSLVPTIYNEQFF. The full variable domain, its missing parts supplied by reference TRBV5-1 and TRBJ2-1, is KAGVTQTPRYLIKTRGQQVTLSCSPISGHRSVSWYQQTPGQGLQFLFEYFSETQRNKGNFPGRFSGRQFSNSRSEMNVSTLELGDSALYLCASSLVPTIYNEQFFGPGTRLTVL.